The clone carrying this TCR beta chain was detected only a few times. Antigen: not known. The CDR3 length is 16 residues. In germline, CDR1 is SGDLS, CDR2 YYNGEE. The V segment lost 1 base and the J segment 0 bases; nucleotides outside the gene matches: 6. From the 5' RACE reads, TCRdb called clonotypes with MiXCR, one entry per CDR3 protein. The data hold a few hundred thousand distinct CDR3 sequences, with about 16% observed a single time. The data derive from a study of T-cell memory formation after mild COVID-19. Study-wide background: The study found TCR clusters largely donor specific.

Study-level results: CD4+ clones that contracted lay mainly in CM and EM; CD8+ ones lay in EMRA. Within pre-infection memory, some responding clones were found, suggesting cross-reactive memory joined.

V is TRBV9 and J is TRBJ2-5, with 7 bases lining up with TRBD2. Sequencing was carried out using PBMCs or a T cell subset sorted from them (not recorded which). The TCR sequence derives from a man between 18 and 35 years old who had mild COVID-19 (a few samples of this study predate the infection). Cell type and time point are not known. In nucleotides, the CDR3 is TGTGCCAGCAGCGTATCACAGCGGGGCTACCAAGAGACCCAGTACTTC. This encodes CASSVSQRGYQETQYF.